These 16 T cell receptor beta chains were sequenced from one sample in a study of cytomegalovirus exposure and HLA in healthy donors. The PCR used 60 Vbeta and 13 Jbeta primers. Produced via immunoSEQ multiplex PCR; TCRdb's table is partial and in-frame only. The sample consists of under 200,000 clones, approximately 80% of them appearing once. What was sequenced was PBMCs. The receptors stem from a man aged 55 to 70 in good health and CMV-seronegative.

Concerning this clone: Without the conserved terminal phenylalanine or tryptophan, this CDR3 likely stems from a read error. The V call is TRBV29-1, the J call TRBJ2-3; TRBD1 matches at 12 bases. J gave up 1 base and V 6 bases, and 2 bases lay outside the gene matches. Looked up from germline, CDR1 is SQVTM and CDR2 is ANQGSEA. CDR3 length: 14 residues. CDR3 DNA sequence: TGCAGCGTAGGGACAGGGGGCGGCACAGATACGCAGTATTCT. Amino acids: CSVGTGGGTDTQYS.

This chain connects TRBV2 to TRBJ2-3; D unclear. Trimming removed 5 bases from V and 4 bases from J, with 13 bases in between. Germline CDR1 reads SNHLY; CDR2 reads FYNNEI. This CDR3 is built from 14 residues. The CDR3 loop reads CASSRSLAADTQYF. CDR3 DNA: TGTGCCAGCAGTAGATCGTTGGCGGCAGATACGCAGTATTTT. Variable domain in full (rest from reference TRBV2 and TRBJ2-3): EPEVTQTPSHQVTQMGQEVILRCVPISNHLYFYWYRQILGQKVEFLVSFYNNEISEKSEIFDDQFSVERPDGSNFTLKIRSTKLEDSAMYFCASSRSLAADTQYFGPGTRLTVL.

V gene TRBV5-6 combines with J gene TRBJ2-5, with TRBD2 matching 9 bases. Trimming at V came to 1 base and at J to 1 base, leaving 5 bases not matched to a gene. CDR3 size: 16 residues. The germline V gene encodes CDR1 SGHDT and CDR2 YYEEEE. The chain's CDR3 is CASSLWTSAGQETQYF. The CDR3 bases are TGTGCCAGCAGCTTGTGGACTAGCGCGGGCCAAGAGACCCAGTACTTC.

CDR3 DNA: TGCACCAGCAGCCAATCGCCCAGGGCCGCTGAAGCTTTCTTT. It specifies CTSSQSPRAAEAFF. This chain uses TRBV1 with TRBJ1-1; no check of the table's D call, TRBD1, against the DNA was made. TRBV1 is reported as a pseudogene. This CDR3 spans 14 amino acids.

This chain uses TRBV7-2 with TRBJ1-6; possible D gene TRBD1, 6 bases. CDR3 length: 13 amino acids. The germline V gene encodes CDR1 SGHTA and CDR2 FQGNSA. The V end was cut by 5 bases, the J end by 7 bases, with 9 bases between. The CDR3 loop is CASSDDRNSPLHF. In DNA form, the CDR3 reads TGTGCCAGCAGCGATGACAGGAATTCACCCCTCCACTTT.

This chain connects TRBV5-1 to TRBJ2-1, with 7 bases fitting TRBD1. The CDR3 consists of 14 residues. V trimming: 3 bases; J trimming: 4 bases; junction bases outside the gene matches: 4. Germline CDR1 and CDR2: SGHRS and YFSETQ. The CDR3 loop reads CASSSGQAYNEQFF. DNA of the CDR3: TGCGCCAGCAGCTCCGGACAGGCATACAATGAGCAGTTCTTC.

This clone was detected once. This chain joins TRBV5-6 and TRBJ2-1; 11 bases agree with TRBD2. Germline V gene data show CDR1 as SGHDT and CDR2 as YYEEEE. J gave up 4 bases and V 4 bases, and 10 bases lay outside the gene matches. This CDR3 contains 17 residues. The CDR3 nucleotides read TGTGCCAGCAGCCGATGGGGGACTAGCGGAAAATACAATGAGCAGTTCTTC. Translation gives CASSRWGTSGKYNEQFF.

The genes are TRBV7-3 and TRBJ2-7; D may be TRBD2 (6 bases). Trimming cost V 4 bases and J 6 bases, with 13 bases left between them. CDR1 is SGHTA, CDR2 FQGTGA, per germline. This CDR3 comprises 13 residues. The CDR3 sequence: CASSSRLEGEQYF. Written as DNA, the CDR3 is TGTGCCAGCAGCTCTAGACTAGAGGGCGAGCAGTACTTC.

For this clone: Sequence at one end of the junction differs from germline and may be a read error. V is TRBV6-1 and J is TRBJ1-2; 8 nucleotides line up with TRBD1. Germline loops: CDR1 MNHNS, CDR2 SASEGT. This CDR3 has 12 amino acids. CDR3 coding DNA: TGTGCCAGCAGTAGGGACAGGTATGGCTACCCCTTC. This codes for CASSRDRYGYPF.

The count of this clone is one. This sequence joins TRBV6-5 and TRBJ1-2, with D possibly being TRBD1 (5 bases). Trimming took 8 bases from V and 4 from J, leaving 20 bases between them. The CDR3 is 15 residues long. Germline V gene lookup returns CDR1 MNHEY and CDR2 SVGAGI. CDR3 nucleotides: TGTGCCAGCGGCCGGGGGGGAGGGCTATCCTATGGCTACACCTTC. It is translated as CASGRGGGLSYGYTF.

The rearrangement joins TRBV30 to TRBJ1-1, with D perhaps matching TRBD1 (5 bases). V lost 3 bases, J lost 0 bases, and 8 bases lay in between. Germline lookup yields CDR1 GTSNPN and CDR2 SVGIG (reference sequence). The CDR3 length is 13 residues. DNA of the CDR3: TGTGCCTGGAGGACAGTCGTGAACACTGAAGCTTTCTTT. It specifies CAWRTVVNTEAFF.

V and J are TRBV29-1 and TRBJ2-3, with 10 bases identical to TRBD2. The CDR3 has 14 amino acids. Germline V lookup: CDR1 SQVTM, CDR2 ANQGSEA. J was trimmed by 4 bases and V by 2 bases; bases with no gene match: 3. CDR3 amino acids: CSVELAGVSDTQYF. As DNA, the CDR3 is TGCAGCGTTGAACTAGCGGGGGTTTCAGATACGCAGTATTTT.

This chain connects TRBV13 to TRBJ1-3; TRBD1 agrees at 8 bases. The CDR3 loop spans 16 amino acids. V lost 4 bases to trimming and J lost 10 bases; unmatched junction nucleotides: 15. Germline V gene lookup returns CDR1 PRHDT and CDR2 FYEKMQ (reference sequence). DNA for the CDR3: TGTGCCAGCAGCTCGGGACTCGGACAGGGTGTCGGGACCATATATTTT. Translating it yields CASSSGLGQGVGTIYF.

J is TRBJ2-7 and V is TRBV19, with D perhaps TRBD1 (6 bases). Between the trimmed V and J ends, which lost 5 bases and 0 bases, there was a span of 14 bases. The CDR3 sequence is 15 residues long. CDR1 and CDR2 from the germline V gene are LNHDA and SQIVND (reference sequence). The CDR3 sequence: CASSSLGQPSYEQYF. For the CDR3, the DNA is TGTGCCAGTAGTTCGCTCGGACAGCCCTCCTACGAGCAGTACTTC.

The V and J genes are TRBV29-1 and TRBJ2-7, with 9 bases fitting TRBD2. This CDR3 is 12 amino acids long. Germline CDR1 and CDR2: SQVTM and ANQGSEA. Trimming took 7 bases from V and 3 from J; bases not matched to a gene: 4. DNA for the CDR3: TGCAGCGCAGGGACTAGCAGCTACGAGCAGTACTTC. Translating gives CSAGTSSYEQYF.

The rearrangement joins TRBV7-6 to TRBJ2-2; perhaps TRBD1 as D (6 bases). Trimming removed 6 bases at V and 7 bases at J, with 15 bases between. The CDR3 spans 14 residues. The germline gives CDR1 SGHVS, CDR2 FNYEAQ. The CDR3 DNA reads as TGTGCCAGCAGTCTCCAGGGGCCTGACGGGGAGCTGTTTTTT. Translated, it gives CASSLQGPDGELFF.